Below, 12 T cell receptor beta chains from the same sample are listed, as sequenced in a study of cytomegalovirus exposure and HLA in healthy donors. The PCR contained 60 Vbeta and 13 Jbeta primers. The assay was immunoSEQ multiplex PCR, and TCRdb's table has in-frame clones only and misses some. The sample has about 160,000 clones; roughly 85% are singletons. Sample: PBMCs. The receptors were gathered from a man aged 35 to 55 in good health and CMV-seronegative.

This clone was found once. The chain links TRBV27 to TRBJ1-4; D not certain. The CDR3 is made up of 15 amino acids. The germline V and J ends were trimmed by 3 bases and 4 bases, with 12 bases remaining between them. The germline CDR1 and CDR2 sequences are MNHEY and SMNVEV (reference sequence). DNA for the CDR3: TGTGCCAGCAGTTTCTCGGGAGGTAGTAATGAAAAACTGTTTTTT. This gives the protein CASSFSGGSNEKLFF. Full variable domain (outside the CDR3, taken from reference TRBV27 and TRBJ1-4): EAQVTQNPRYLITVTGKKLTVTCSQNMNHEYMSWYRQDPGLGLRQIYYSMNVEVTDKGDVPEGYKVSRKEKRNFPLILESPSPNQTSLYFCASSFSGGSNEKLFFGSGTQLSVL.

The chain uses TRBV28 and TRBJ2-4, with TRBD1 identical over 9 bases. The CDR3 contains 17 residues. Germline loops: CDR1 MDHEN, CDR2 SYDVKM. V was pared by 10 bases and J by 1 base, with 14 bases of the junction left unmatched. CDR3 sequence: CATQGTGQIRAKNIQYF. The CDR3 DNA is TGTGCCACCCAAGGGACAGGGCAAATTCGCGCCAAAAACATTCAGTACTTC.

J is TRBJ2-1 and V is TRBV11-1, with a weak D call TRBD2 (5 bases). Per germline, CDR1 SGHAT and CDR2 FQDESV (reference sequence). The length of the CDR3 is 15 residues. The V and J ends lost 6 bases and 1 base respectively, with 13 bases between them. The CDR3 region is CASRKLVGSYNEQFF. The DNA of the CDR3 is TGTGCCAGCAGGAAACTAGTTGGGTCCTACAATGAGCAGTTCTTC.

The V and J genes are TRBV6-1 and TRBJ2-5; no clear D. TRBJ2-7 matches the DNA end more closely, so the J call is doubtful. CDR3 length: 14 residues. Germline assignment: CDR1 MNHNS and CDR2 SASEGT. CDR3 DNA sequence: TGTGCCAGCAGTGAAGCGCGTAGCTCCTACGAGCAGTACTTC. Translating it yields CASSEARSSYEQYF.

The chain couples TRBV5-1 to TRBJ2-3; D is perhaps TRBD2 (6 bases). Germline CDR1 is SGHRS and CDR2 is YFSETQ. The CDR3 totals 16 residues. The V gene lost 3 bases and the J gene lost 2 bases, with 16 bases spanning the gap. As DNA, the CDR3 is TGCGCCAGCAGCTCCCGAATGGGAGGTAACACAGATACGCAGTATTTT. Residues: CASSSRMGGNTDTQYF.

The chain couples TRBV15 to TRBJ2-3; 10 nucleotides agree with TRBD1. Trimming took 4 bases from V and 4 from J; bases not matched to a gene: 5. Germline CDR1 is LNHNV and CDR2 is YYDKDF (reference sequence). The CDR3 extends over 15 amino acids. The CDR3 sequence is CATSNDRGPADTQYF. The DNA for the CDR3 is TGTGCCACCAGCAATGACAGGGGGCCTGCAGATACGCAGTATTTT.

This chain uses TRBV5-1 with TRBJ2-1; 9 bases map to TRBD2. This CDR3 spans 16 amino acids. CDR1 is SGHRS and CDR2 is YFSETQ in the germline V gene. The junction had 7 bases not matched to a gene; V was cut back by 0 bases and J by 6 bases. The DNA for the CDR3 is TGCGCCAGCAGCTTGGGTTCTCGCGGGGGGGGCAATGAGCAGTTCTTC. The encoded protein is CASSLGSRGGGNEQFF. Complete variable domain (other parts from reference TRBV5-1 and TRBJ2-1): KAGVTQTPRYLIKTRGQQVTLSCSPISGHRSVSWYQQTPGQGLQFLFEYFSETQRNKGNFPGRFSGRQFSNSRSEMNVSTLELGDSALYLCASSLGSRGGGNEQFFGPGTRLTVL.

This clone is a singleton in its sample. This sequence joins TRBV4-3 and TRBJ2-5, with a weak D call TRBD2 (6 bases). The DNA end is more similar to TRBJ2-7, so the J call may be wrong. The CDR3 contains 15 residues. Germline CDR1 and CDR2: LGHNA and YSLEER. DNA for the CDR3: TGCGCCAGCAGCCAAGATGTTAGCGGCACCTACGAGCAGTACTTC. Translation: CASSQDVSGTYEQYF.

The V gene is TRBV5-1, the J gene TRBJ2-1; 10 nucleotides align to TRBD2. Germline loops: CDR1 SGHRS, CDR2 YFSETQ. J lost 3 bases, V lost 0 bases, and 12 bases had no gene match. CDR3 size: 19 residues. DNA of the CDR3: TGCGCCAGCAGCTTGGTCTGGACAGCGACTAGCGGGCGCTACAATGAGCAGTTCTTC. Its protein product is CASSLVWTATSGRYNEQFF.

CDR3 in DNA: TGTGCCAGCAGCCCCCCAGTTTCCCACGAGCAGTACTTC. Protein product: CASSPPVSHEQYF. This chain links TRBV7-2 with TRBJ2-7, with D uncertain. Looked up from germline, CDR1 is SGHTA and CDR2 is FQGNSA. V was trimmed by 5 bases and J by 5 bases, leaving 13 bases between them. The CDR3 has 13 residues.

The table lists this clone with a count of one. The V and J genes are TRBV11-2 and TRBJ2-3, with 7 bases identical to TRBD2. V dropped 8 bases and J dropped 2; count of bases not matched to a gene: 7. This CDR3 has 14 amino acids. CDR1 is SGHAT, CDR2 FQNNGV, per germline. CDR3 bases: TGTGCCAGCCGGGAGGCTAGCGACACAGATACGCAGTATTTT. Translating gives CASREASDTDTQYF.

The chain recombines TRBV19 with TRBJ2-5, with D maybe TRBD1 (6 bases). The CDR3 is made up of 16 amino acids. Deletions cut 6 bases from V and 2 bases from J, with 19 bases between. Germline V CDR1 and CDR2: LNHDA, SQIVND (reference sequence). CDR3 nucleotide sequence: TGTGCCAGTAGCCCCCTCCTCGGGACACTACAAGAGACCCAGTACTTC. Amino acids: CASSPLLGTLQETQYF.